The rows below give T cell receptor beta chains drawn from one sample of a study of OX40 agonist ivuxolimab in advanced cancers. Some clones are missing from TCRdb's copy, which holds only in-frame ones; the method was immunoSEQ multiplex PCR. The repertoire consists of tens of thousands of clones, with under 90% occurring once and the leading ten covering about 7%. The material was CD4+ or CD8+ T cells sorted from blood, obtained in a trial of the OX40 agonist ivuxolimab. The receptors shown here come from an adult with an advanced solid tumor such as melanoma, head and neck, liver or kidney cancer. Both conserved end residues are part of each CDR3. Fields, in order: J gene, V gene, D gene, clone size, CDR3 length, CDR3 DNA, CDR3 protein. The D gene is left open where the match is weak. Rows may omit the clone size; those that give it use once, few, many or a size class.

J: TRBJ1-2; V: TRBV7-9; D: .; size: .; length: 13; DNA: TGTGCCAGCAGCCTTCTGGACAGCGGGGGCTACACCTTC; CDR3: CASSLLDSGGYTF
J: TRBJ2-7; V: TRBV2; D: TRBD2; size: .; length: 17; DNA: TGTGCCAGCAGGGATTTGGGAATAAAGCGGGAGTCCTACGAGCAGTACTTC; CDR3: CASRDLGIKRESYEQYF
J: TRBJ2-5; V: TRBV2; D: TRBD2; size: .; length: 16; DNA: TGTGCCAGCTTAACCCTTAGAGCGGGGGGCAAAGAGACCCAGTACTTC; CDR3: CASLTLRAGGKETQYF
J: TRBJ2-3; V: TRBV13; D: .; size: .; length: 14; DNA: TGTGCCAGCAGCTTACCTGGGGTGGGGGATGCGCAGTATTTT; CDR3: CASSLPGVGDAQYF
J: TRBJ1-1; V: TRBV4-3; D: .; size: .; length: 16; DNA: TGCGCCAGCAGCGCCCGACAGGTGGGATTGAACACTGAAGCTTTCTTT; CDR3: CASSARQVGLNTEAFF
J: TRBJ1-2; V: TRBV27; D: .; size: .; length: 16; DNA: TGTGCCAGCAGTTTATCACTCCCCTTAGCTAACTATGGCTACACCTTC; CDR3: CASSLSLPLANYGYTF
J: TRBJ2-7; V: TRBV28; D: TRBD2; size: .; length: 16; DNA: TGTGCCAGCACCCCTCGGGGAGGGAGGCTTAATTCTGAGCAGTACTTC; CDR3: CASTPRGGRLNSEQYF
J: TRBJ1-2; V: TRBV28; D: .; size: .; length: 12; DNA: TGTGCCAGCAGTTTACGGCTCTATGGCTACACCTTC; CDR3: CASSLRLYGYTF
J: TRBJ1-4; V: TRBV30; D: .; size: .; length: 13; DNA: TGTGCCTGGAGTACTTTTGCTAATGAAAAACTGTTTTTT; CDR3: CAWSTFANEKLFF
J: TRBJ2-7; V: TRBV5-1; D: .; size: .; length: 15; DNA: TGCGCCAGCAGCTTGTCGTCGGGCGGACCCTACGAGCAGTACTTC; CDR3: CASSLSSGGPYEQYF
J: TRBJ2-7; V: TRBV30; D: .; size: .; length: 15; DNA: TGTGCCTGGAGTGATCTTAGGCTCGGGGACTACGAGCAGTACTTC; CDR3: CAWSDLRLGDYEQYF
J: TRBJ2-3; V: TRBV27; D: .; size: once; length: 16; DNA: TGTGCCAGCAGTCCCGGGTTTCTCTCGGTCCCAGATACGCAGTATTTT; CDR3: CASSPGFLSVPDTQYF
J: TRBJ2-2; V: TRBV28; D: .; size: .; length: 16; DNA: TGTGCCAGCAGTTTATACGGCAGGGGGGTAACCGGGGAGCTGTTTTTT; CDR3: CASSLYGRGVTGELFF
J: TRBJ1-3; V: TRBV19; D: .; size: .; length: 14; DNA: TGTGCCAGTAGTATACGGGGAGCTGGAAACACCATATATTTT; CDR3: CASSIRGAGNTIYF
J: TRBJ1-6; V: TRBV19; D: .; size: .; length: 14; DNA: TGTGCCAGTAGTATAGGAGGGACCTTATCACCCCTCCACTTT; CDR3: CASSIGGTLSPLHF
J: TRBJ2-1; V: TRBV11-1; D: TRBD2; size: .; length: 15; DNA: TGTGCCAGCACCCTAGGAGCGGGAGTCTACAATGAGCAGTTCTTC; CDR3: CASTLGAGVYNEQFF
J: TRBJ2-1; V: TRBV11-3; D: TRBD2; size: .; length: 17; DNA: TGTGCCAGTTCCACCTCCGGGACTAGCGGTACTTACAATGAGCAGTTCTTC; CDR3: CASSTSGTSGTYNEQFF
J: TRBJ2-5; V: TRBV7-2; D: TRBD1; size: .; length: 14; DNA: TGTGCCAGCAGTCCTAGGACAGGGCTGGAGACCCAGTACTTC; CDR3: CASSPRTGLETQYF
J: TRBJ2-7; V: TRBV18; D: .; size: .; length: 13; DNA: TGTGCCAGCTCACCACCCGGCCCCCCCGAGCAGTACTTC; CDR3: CASSPPGPPEQYF
J: TRBJ1-3; V: TRBV4-1; D: .; size: .; length: 17; DNA: TGCGCCAGCAGCCAAGAAATAACGCGGGTTTTTGCAAACACCATATATTTT; CDR3: CASSQEITRVFANTIYF
J: TRBJ2-7; V: TRBV28; D: .; size: .; length: 12; DNA: TGTGCCAGCAGTTCTCTCCGCTACGAGCAGTACTTC; CDR3: CASSSLRYEQYF
J: TRBJ2-3; V: TRBV11-3; D: .; size: .; length: 14; DNA: TGTGCCAGCAGCTTACTACAGAGCACAGATACGCAGTATTTT; CDR3: CASSLLQSTDTQYF
J: TRBJ1-2; V: TRBV5-1; D: .; size: .; length: 15; DNA: TGCGCCAGCAGCCCGACGCCAGGACAGCTGTATGGCTACACCTTC; CDR3: CASSPTPGQLYGYTF
J: TRBJ2-3; V: TRBV10-3; D: .; size: .; length: 15; DNA: TGTGCCACTACCTCCCGAACGGGGGGCACAGATACGCAGTATTTT; CDR3: CATTSRTGGTDTQYF
J: TRBJ1-2; V: TRBV10-3; D: TRBD1; size: .; length: 16; DNA: TGTGCCATCAGTCGGGACAGGGGGACTAAGAACTATGGCTACACCTTC; CDR3: CAISRDRGTKNYGYTF
J: TRBJ1-1; V: TRBV11-1; D: .; size: .; length: 15; DNA: TGTGCCAGCAGCCGACGGAGTCAAATGAACACTGAAGCTTTCTTT; CDR3: CASSRRSQMNTEAFF